Below, 15 T cell receptor beta chains from the same sample are listed, as sequenced in a study of T-cell reconstitution after alpha-beta-depleted transplantation in children (dated by TCRdb to about 2016). Receptor libraries were prepared by PCR. The instrument was an Illumina HiSeq 2500. Molecular barcoding was employed in the preparation of TCR libraries, with unique molecular identifiers being used to normalize TCRbeta repertoire quantification. TCRdb itself trimmed the public reads at Q25 with fastp, ran MiXCR and retained productive beta chains. Rows are combined by CDR3 protein, so each entry shows the most common genes and DNA. This sample gives 490,000 or so distinct CDR3 sequences in total; approximately 12% of them show up just once. The ten largest clonotypes hold under 7% of the sample. Sequencing was performed on PBMCs from the stem cell graft donor, taken from the stem cell graft. These receptors came from a human donor who donated a stem cell graft to a child with combined immunodeficiency.

Points on this clonotype: Given a much more abundant clone one base away, this may be a read error. This chain uses TRBV15 with TRBJ2-5, with TRBD1 identical over 7 bases. Germline values: CDR1 LNHNV, CDR2 YYDKDF (reference sequence). The ends lost 7 bases at V and 5 bases at J; junction bases unmatched: 13. This CDR3 comprises 15 residues. The CDR3 DNA reads TGTGCCACCATCAGCGTAGGGACAGCTTGGGAGACCCAGTACTTC. Translating gives CATISVGTAWETQYF.

This clonotype was found many times. This chain uses TRBV29-1 with TRBJ2-1; TRBD1 agrees at 9 bases. Germline assignment: CDR1 SQVTM and CDR2 ANQGSEA. This CDR3 is 13 amino acids long. J gave up 7 bases and V 5 bases, and 6 bases lay outside the gene matches. CDR3 nucleotides: TGCAGCGTTAAGACAGGGGGAATGAATGAGCAGTTCTTC. It encodes CSVKTGGMNEQFF.

The rearrangement joins TRBV6-2 or TRBV6-3 to TRBJ1-2; possibly TRBD1 for D (5 bases). CDR1 and CDR2 (germline): MNHEY, SVGEGT. V was shortened by 4 bases and J by 5 bases, with 11 bases between the two germline ends. The CDR3 has 13 residues. DNA of the CDR3: TGTGCCAGCAGTTCCGCAGGGATTTATGGCTACACCTTC. Translated, it gives CASSSAGIYGYTF.

This clonotype was seen repeatedly, ten times or more. This chain connects TRBV25-1 to TRBJ2-7; D not certain. Germline lookup yields CDR1 MGHDK and CDR2 SYGVNS. Trimming removed 7 bases at V and 0 bases at J, with 4 bases between. This CDR3 contains 11 residues. CDR3 sequence reads: CASTSSYEQYF. The CDR3, as DNA: TGTGCCAGCACATCCTCCTACGAGCAGTACTTC.

The CDR3 here is CASSLERRETQYF. Here the CDR3 DNA reads TGTGCCAGCAGCTTAGAAAGGCGGGAGACCCAGTACTTC. The chain joins TRBV11-2 to TRBJ2-5; D gene unclear. CDR3 length: 13 amino acids. In germline, CDR1 is SGHAT, CDR2 FQNNGV. Trimming stripped 0 bases from V and 5 bases from J, with 7 bases between.

This clonotype has a handful of counts. The rearrangement links TRBV7-8 to TRBJ2-7; 7 nucleotides line up with TRBD2. Germline CDR1 is SGHVS and CDR2 is FQNEAQ. The trim removed 7 bases at V and 0 bases at J, leaving 15 bases unmatched. This CDR3 is 17 amino acids long. CDR3 DNA: TGTGCCAGCATCCAAGCGGAGGCTAGCGGCCTCTCCTACGAGCAGTACTTC. Its translation is CASIQAEASGLSYEQYF.

V usage is TRBV25-1 and J usage is TRBJ1-1, with D possibly TRBD1 on 6 matching bases. Germline CDR1 reads MGHDK; CDR2 reads SYGVNS. V was cut by 8 bases and J by 7 bases, with 17 bases left in between. CDR3 length: 13 amino acids. CDR3 in DNA: TGTGCCAGCCCCGGAGGGGGATTCGTTGAAGCTTTCTTT. The encoded protein is CASPGGGFVEAFF.

The chain couples TRBV30 to TRBJ2-1; 10 nucleotides agree with TRBD2. The trim removed 0 bases at V and 4 bases at J, leaving 9 bases unmatched. The CDR3 is 17 residues long. Per germline, CDR1 GTSNPN and CDR2 SVGIG (reference sequence). CDR3 region: CAWSVKAGGRGYNEQFF. DNA for the CDR3: TGTGCCTGGAGTGTAAAAGCGGGAGGGCGTGGGTACAATGAGCAGTTCTTC.

This clonotype was seen a few times. This chain connects TRBV5-1 to TRBJ2-7; 7 positions agree with TRBD1. V lost 0 bases and J lost 5; bases outside the gene matches: 5. This CDR3 contains 14 residues. Germline CDR1 reads SGHRS; CDR2 reads YFSETQ. CDR3 sequence: CASSLAWQGDEQYF. CDR3 nucleotides: TGCGCCAGCAGCTTGGCCTGGCAGGGGGACGAGCAGTACTTC.

The V and J genes are TRBV4-3 and TRBJ2-3, with no clear D. Trimming removed 1 base at V and 2 bases at J, with 10 bases between. The germline CDR1 and CDR2 sequences are LGHNA and YSLEER. The CDR3 extends over 15 amino acids. CDR3 nucleotide sequence: TGCGCCAGCAGCCAAGCCCTGGGCCCCACAGATACGCAGTATTTT. Encoded protein: CASSQALGPTDTQYF.

The chain is built from TRBV29-1 and TRBJ2-7; possibly TRBD1 for D (5 bases). CDR1 is SQVTM and CDR2 is ANQGSEA in the germline V gene. This CDR3 has 12 amino acids. Trimming removed 1 base at V and 5 bases at J, with 9 bases between. Here the CDR3 reads CSVEGQGDEQYF. CDR3 DNA: TGCAGCGTTGAAGGTCAGGGTGACGAGCAGTACTTC.

A few counts support this clonotype. The V gene is TRBV9, the J gene TRBJ2-5; 10 nucleotides align to TRBD2. CDR3 length: 15 residues. V dropped 1 base and J dropped 2; count of bases not matched to a gene: 2. Germline-derived CDR1 and CDR2 are SGDLS and YYNGEE. In DNA, the CDR3 is TGTGCCAGCAGCGTATCAGCGGGGGGGCAAGAGACCCAGTACTTC. The encoded protein is CASSVSAGGQETQYF.

This clonotype was seen a handful of times. The V gene is TRBV5-1, the J gene TRBJ2-7; tentatively, D is TRBD2 (5 bases). The V gene lost 6 bases and the J gene lost 0 bases, with 22 bases spanning the gap. This CDR3 spans 17 amino acids. Germline values: CDR1 SGHRS, CDR2 YFSETQ. The CDR3 spells CASKDQRYEGSSYEQYF. CDR3 nucleotides: TGCGCCAGCAAGGACCAACGGTATGAGGGTAGCTCCTACGAGCAGTACTTC.

This clonotype came up a few times. The chain employs TRBV4-2 and TRBJ1-2, with D possibly being TRBD1 (6 bases). This CDR3 is built from 14 residues. V shed 3 bases and J shed 1 base, with 9 bases lying between them. Germline loops: CDR1 LGHNA, CDR2 YNFKEQ. CDR3 amino acids: CASSQIGGNYGYTF. The CDR3 DNA reads TGTGCCAGCAGCCAGATAGGGGGTAACTATGGCTACACCTTC.

This clonotype was recorded a few times. The chain is built from TRBV7-8 and TRBJ2-3; TRBD2 aligns across 7 bases. The germline gives CDR1 SGHVS, CDR2 FQNEAQ. CDR3 size: 11 residues. The J segment lost 3 bases and the V segment lost 11 bases, leaving 2 bases of the junction unmatched. This CDR3 is CAVGGTDTQYF. Written as DNA, the CDR3 is TGTGCCGTCGGGGGGACAGATACGCAGTATTTT.